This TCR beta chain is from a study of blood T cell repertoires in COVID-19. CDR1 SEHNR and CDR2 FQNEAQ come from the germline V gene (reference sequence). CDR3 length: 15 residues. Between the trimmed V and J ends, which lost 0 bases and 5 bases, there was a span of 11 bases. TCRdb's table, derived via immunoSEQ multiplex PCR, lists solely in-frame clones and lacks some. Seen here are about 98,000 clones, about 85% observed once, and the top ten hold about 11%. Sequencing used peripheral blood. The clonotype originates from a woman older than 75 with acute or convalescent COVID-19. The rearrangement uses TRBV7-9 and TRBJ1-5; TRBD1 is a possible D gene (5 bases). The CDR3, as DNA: TGTGCCAGCAGCTTAGCCCGGGGGACTGATCAGCCCCAGCATTTT. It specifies CASSLARGTDQPQHF. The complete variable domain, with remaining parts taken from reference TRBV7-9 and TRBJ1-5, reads DTGVSQNPRHKITKRGQNVTFRCDPISEHNRLYWYRQTLGQGPEFLTYFQNEAQLEKSRLLSDRFSAERPKGSFSTLEIQRTEQGDSAMYLCASSLARGTDQPQHFGDGTRLSIL.